A selection of T cell receptor beta chains follows, all from one sample in a study of radiotherapy plus CTLA-4 blockade in lung cancer. The table came from immunoSEQ multiplex PCR; TCRdb's copy has only in-frame clones and leaves some out. The sample lists about 80,000 clones, approximately 86% seen once, with approximately 2.2% in the top ten. The specimen comprised peripheral blood, sampled from a patient treated with radiotherapy plus ipilimumab. These receptors originate from a human donor with non-small cell lung cancer who had a partial response to radiotherapy plus ipilimumab. The CDR3 runs from the conserved cysteine through the conserved F or W. Fields, in order: CDR3 protein, CDR3 DNA, clone size, V gene, J gene, CDR3 length, D gene. The D gene is left open where the match is weak. Not all rows give a size; the values are once, few, many and, for expanded clones, a class.

CASSLEATSGRNEQFF	TGCGCCAGCAGCTTGGAGGCGACTAGCGGCAGAAATGAGCAGTTCTTC	NA	TRBV5-1	TRBJ2-1	16	TRBD2
CASSQDTGGRTGELFF	TGCGCCAGCAGCCAAGATACGGGAGGACGGACCGGGGAGCTGTTTTTT	NA	TRBV4-3	TRBJ2-2	16	TRBD2
CASSQTGTGDNEQFF	TGTGCCAGCAGCCAGACCGGGACAGGGGACAATGAGCAGTTCTTC	NA	TRBV16	TRBJ2-1	15	TRBD1
CASSPGQSGEDKFF	TGTGCCAGCAGCCCCGGACAATCTGGGGAGGATAAGTTCTTC	NA	TRBV11-1	TRBJ2-1	14	NA
CASSQELASANTGELFF	TGCGCCAGCAGCCAAGAGTTGGCTAGCGCGAACACCGGGGAGCTGTTTTTT	NA	TRBV4-1	TRBJ2-2	17	NA
CASSPWTGSNQPQHF	TGTGCCAGTAGCCCATGGACAGGGAGCAATCAGCCCCAGCATTTT	NA	TRBV19	TRBJ1-5	15	TRBD1
CASSEAIGSRTDEQFF	TGTGCCAGCAGTGAAGCTATTGGGAGTAGGACCGATGAGCAGTTCTTC	NA	TRBV2	TRBJ2-1	16	NA
CASRRTGAQYYEQYF	TGTGCCAGCAGACGCACAGGGGCGCAATATTACGAGCAGTACTTC	NA	TRBV7-9	TRBJ2-7	15	TRBD1
CASGRRLAGVGEQFF	TGCGCCAGCGGCAGGAGACTAGCGGGAGTTGGGGAGCAGTTCTTC	once	TRBV5-1	TRBJ2-1	15	TRBD2
CATTPDRANEQFF	TGTGCCACCACCCCAGACAGGGCCAATGAGCAGTTCTTC	NA	TRBV15	TRBJ2-1	13	TRBD1
CASSPSGMGGDTQYF	TGTGCCAGTAGTCCCAGCGGGATGGGGGGGGATACGCAGTATTTT	NA	TRBV19	TRBJ2-3	15	TRBD2
CASRSGAGELFF	TGTGCCAGCAGGAGCGGGGCCGGGGAGCTGTTTTTT	NA	TRBV28	TRBJ2-2	12	TRBD2
CASSIRTGATYNEQFF	TGTGCCAGTAGTATACGAACAGGGGCTACCTACAATGAGCAGTTCTTC	NA	TRBV19	TRBJ2-1	16	TRBD1
CASSLGTASTDTQYF	TGTGCCAGCAGCTTGGGGACAGCTAGCACAGATACGCAGTATTTT	NA	TRBV5-4	TRBJ2-3	15	NA
CASSPLAGGRQDTQYF	TGCGCCAGCAGCCCCCTAGCGGGAGGGCGACAAGATACGCAGTATTTT	NA	TRBV4-3	TRBJ2-3	16	TRBD2
CASSVVLVDEQFF	TGTGCCAGCAGCGTAGTGTTAGTCGATGAGCAGTTCTTC	NA	TRBV9	TRBJ2-1	13	NA
CASSPPVTTGLRETQYF	TGTGCCAGCTCACCACCGGTCACGACGGGGTTGCGAGAGACCCAGTACTTC	NA	TRBV18	TRBJ2-5	17	NA
CASRARLGALQAGELFF	TGTGCCAGCAGAGCCCGCCTAGGGGCGCTTCAGGCCGGGGAGCTGTTTTTT	once	TRBV11-1	TRBJ2-2	17	NA
CASRPDRVNTEAFF	TGTGCCAGTAGGCCCGACAGGGTGAACACTGAAGCTTTCTTT	once	TRBV19	TRBJ1-1	14	TRBD1
CASSPPKARGTEAFF	TGTGCCAGCTCACCACCGAAGGCCCGGGGGACTGAAGCTTTCTTT	NA	TRBV18	TRBJ1-1	15	NA
CASSERRGIEKLFF	TGTGCCAGCAGTGAAAGGCGGGGGATTGAAAAACTGTTTTTT	NA	TRBV6-1	TRBJ1-4	14	NA
CATSRGHIDRDGSPLHF	TGTGCCACCAGCAGAGGACACATTGACAGGGACGGTTCACCCCTCCACTTT	NA	TRBV15	TRBJ1-6	17	TRBD1
CASRGGPSSGANVLTF	TGTGCCAGCAGGGGAGGGCCAAGCTCTGGGGCCAACGTCCTGACTTTC	NA	TRBV9	TRBJ2-6	16	TRBD2
CNPHSGTEAFF	TGCAACCCCCACTCGGGGACTGAAGCTTTCTTT	NA	TRBV20-1	TRBJ1-1	11	NA
CASSLLAAQGGTQYF	TGTGCCAGCAGTCTCTTAGCGGCCCAAGGAGGGACCCAGTACTTC	NA	TRBV28	TRBJ2-5	15	NA
CASSSGTGTRLNEQFF	TGTGCCAGCAGTTCCGGAACCGGGACTAGATTAAATGAGCAGTTCTTC	NA	TRBV6-5	TRBJ2-1	16	TRBD2
CASQTAPGEGTEAFF	TGTGCCAGCCAGACGGCCCCGGGCGAGGGCACTGAAGCTTTCTTT	NA	TRBV5-5	TRBJ1-1	15	NA
CASSIQGREKLFF	TGTGCCAGTAGTATACAGGGAAGAGAAAAACTGTTTTTT	NA	TRBV19	TRBJ1-4	13	NA